The sequence of this T cell receptor beta chain was determined in a study of T cells in Graves' hyperthyroidism and ophthalmopathy. The CDR3 regions of TCR beta were amplified from RNA transcripts. In the first-round RT-PCR of the TCR CDR3, the HTBI primer set was used. TCRdb re-derived calls from the multiplex PCR reads in MiXCR, one entry per CDR3 protein. This sample has 500,000 to 800,000 distinct CDR3 sequences, with 14% found just once. The TCR sequence derives from a woman between 45 and 60 years old with Graves' ophthalmopathy. Sequenced sample: blood.

CDR3 in amino acids: CASSQETGLYNEQFF. The CDR3 nucleotides are TGCGCCAGCAGCCAAGAGACAGGATTATACAATGAGCAGTTCTTC. This chain uses TRBV4-3 with TRBJ2-1; a weak D match, TRBD1 (6 bases). This CDR3 is built from 15 residues. V lost 0 bases and J lost 4, with 10 bases in between. Per germline, CDR1 LGHNA and CDR2 YSLEER.